This T cell receptor beta chain was found in a study of PD-1 blockade in classical Hodgkin lymphoma. In the study overall: The nivolumab dose that patients received was 3 mg/kg, given intravenously every 2 weeks.

The CDR3 is made up of 15 amino acids. Trimming took 8 bases from V and 3 from J, leaving 19 bases between them. Germline V gene sequence: CDR1 MNHNS, CDR2 SASEGT. Study results and limitations: Compared with healthy donors, newly diagnosed patients reportedly showed lower baseline TCR diversity. Those achieving complete response showed baseline diversity like newly diagnosed patients.

Regarding this clone: Its matching antigen is unknown.

Produced via immunoSEQ multiplex PCR; TCRdb's table is partial and in-frame only. The table shows about 98,000 clones, with 92% occurring only once. Each and every patient relapsed after autologous stem cell transplantation, and patients got differing brentuximab vedotin exposure. The TCR originated in a human donor with classical Hodgkin lymphoma. The sequences come from peripheral blood mononuclear cells (PBMCs), collected at baseline. The J gene is TRBJ1-2, the V gene TRBV6-1; D perhaps matches TRBD1 (5 bases). CDR3 DNA sequence: TGTGCCAGCGGAGGATTTGGGCAGGGCGACTATGGCTACACCTTC. Residues: CASGGFGQGDYGYTF.